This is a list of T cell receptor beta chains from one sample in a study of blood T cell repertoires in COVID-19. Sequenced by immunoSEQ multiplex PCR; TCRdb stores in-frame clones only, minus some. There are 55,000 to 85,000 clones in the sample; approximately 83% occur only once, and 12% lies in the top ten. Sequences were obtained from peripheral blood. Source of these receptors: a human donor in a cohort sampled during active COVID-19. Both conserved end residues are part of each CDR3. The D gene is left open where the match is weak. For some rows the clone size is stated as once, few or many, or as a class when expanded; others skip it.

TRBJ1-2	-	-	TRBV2	CASSEQGEGGYTF	TGTGCCAGCAGCGAACAAGGCGAGGGCGGCTACACCTTC
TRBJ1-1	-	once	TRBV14	CASSLGGATEAFF	TGTGCCAGCAGCCTCGGAGGGGCTACTGAAGCTTTCTTT
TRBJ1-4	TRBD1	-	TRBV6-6	CASSLRQGYEKLFF	TGTGCCAGCAGCCTCAGACAGGGGTATGAAAAACTGTTTTTT
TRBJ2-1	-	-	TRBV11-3	CASIPKGGGNNEQFF	TGTGCCAGCATTCCTAAGGGAGGGGGTAACAATGAGCAGTTCTTC
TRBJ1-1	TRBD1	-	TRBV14	CASSRTGQGTAFF	TGTGCCAGCAGCCGAACAGGACAGGGGACGGCTTTCTTT
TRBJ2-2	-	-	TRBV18	CASSKDSPWTGELFF	TGTGCCAGCTCAAAGGACAGCCCCTGGACCGGGGAGCTGTTTTTT
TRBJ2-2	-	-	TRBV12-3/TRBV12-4	CASLSTVTGELFF	TGTGCCAGCTTGTCGACTGTCACCGGGGAGCTGTTTTTT
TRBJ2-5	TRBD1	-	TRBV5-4	CASSSYDRDETQYF	TGTGCCAGCAGCTCCTATGACAGGGACGAGACCCAGTACTTC
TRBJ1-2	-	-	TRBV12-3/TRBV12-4	CASSPQLFYGYTF	TGTGCCAGCAGCCCACAGCTATTTTATGGCTACACCTTC
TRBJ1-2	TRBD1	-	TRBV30	CAWSDRGDYGYTF	TGTGCCTGGAGTGACAGGGGCGACTATGGCTACACCTTC
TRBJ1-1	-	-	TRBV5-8	CASSHRGGAEAFF	TGTGCCAGCAGCCATCGGGGGGGCGCTGAAGCTTTCTTT
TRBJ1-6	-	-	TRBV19	CASRVSFGSPLHF	TGTGCCAGTAGAGTCAGTTTCGGGTCACCCCTCCACTTT
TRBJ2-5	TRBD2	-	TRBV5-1	CASSELAGSEETQYF	TGCGCCAGCAGCGAACTAGCGGGGAGCGAAGAGACCCAGTACTTC
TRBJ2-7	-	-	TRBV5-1	CASSLTGQVHDEQYF	TGCGCCAGCAGCTTGACAGGGCAAGTGCACGACGAGCAGTACTTC
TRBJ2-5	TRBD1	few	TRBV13	CASSRIGQGMGETQYF	TGTGCCAGCAGCCGTATCGGACAGGGAATGGGAGAGACCCAGTACTTC
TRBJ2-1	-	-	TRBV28	CASSFEQGHFGNEQFF	TGTGCCAGCAGTTTTGAACAGGGCCATTTCGGCAATGAGCAGTTCTTC
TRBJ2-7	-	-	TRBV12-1	CASSFGTTGDEQYF	TGTGCCAGCAGCTTTGGGACTACCGGGGACGAGCAGTACTTC
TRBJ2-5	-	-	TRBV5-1	CASSLDEGAGTWETQYF	TGCGCCAGCAGCTTGGACGAGGGGGCAGGGACTTGGGAGACCCAGTACTTC
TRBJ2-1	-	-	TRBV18	CASSSSSYNEQFF	TGTGCCAGCTCATCTAGCTCCTACAATGAGCAGTTCTTC
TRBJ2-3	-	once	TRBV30	CAWNLQGRGTNTQYF	TGTGCCTGGAATCTTCAGGGGCGGGGGACCAATACGCAGTATTTT
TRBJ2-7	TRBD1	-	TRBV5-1	CASSLYRGSYEQYF	TGCGCCAGCAGCTTGTACAGGGGCTCCTACGAGCAGTACTTC
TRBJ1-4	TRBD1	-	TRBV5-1	CASSLRTGGSEKLFF	TGCGCCAGCAGCTTGAGGACAGGGGGAAGTGAAAAACTGTTTTTT
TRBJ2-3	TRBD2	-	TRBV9	CASNGGGGVDTQYF	TGTGCCAGCAACGGCGGGGGAGGGGTAGATACGCAGTATTTT
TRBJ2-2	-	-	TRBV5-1	CASSLGGQYTGELFF	TGCGCCAGCAGCTTGGGGGGGCAGTACACCGGGGAGCTGTTTTTT
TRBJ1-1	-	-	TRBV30	CAWSVLGNTEAFF	TGTGCCTGGAGTGTACTTGGGAACACTGAAGCTTTCTTT
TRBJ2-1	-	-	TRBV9	CASNPLVSSYNEQFF	TGTGCCAGTAACCCCCTGGTGAGCTCCTACAATGAGCAGTTCTTC
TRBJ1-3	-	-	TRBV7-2	CASSYSEGNTIYF	TGTGCCAGCAGCTATAGTGAAGGAAACACCATATATTTT
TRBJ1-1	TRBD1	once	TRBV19	CASSITGVPNTEAFF	TGTGCCAGTAGTATAACAGGGGTCCCGAACACTGAAGCTTTCTTT
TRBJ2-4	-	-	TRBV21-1	CASSKRNKGTGKRNIQYF	TGTGCCAGCAGCAAACGTAATAAGGGGACAGGGAAGCGAAACATTCAGTACTTC
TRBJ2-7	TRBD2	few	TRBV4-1	CASSQERAGPTYEQYF	TGCGCCAGCAGCCAAGAACGAGCGGGGCCAACCTACGAGCAGTACTTC
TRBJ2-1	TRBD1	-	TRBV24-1	CATSGGGQGSNEQFF	TGTGCCACCAGTGGAGGCGGACAGGGTAGCAATGAGCAGTTCTTC
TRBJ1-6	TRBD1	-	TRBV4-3	CASSQAAGTGGSPLHF	TGCGCCAGCAGCCAAGCTGCCGGGACAGGGGGCTCACCCCTCCACTTT
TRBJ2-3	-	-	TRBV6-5	CASRLTDYRTDTQYF	TGTGCCAGCAGACTGACAGATTATCGCACAGATACGCAGTATTTT
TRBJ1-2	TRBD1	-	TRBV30	CAWSPGTGAGYTF	TGTGCCTGGAGCCCCGGGACAGGGGCCGGCTACACCTTC
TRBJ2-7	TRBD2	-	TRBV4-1	CASSQVLRGEVYEQYF	TGCGCCAGCAGCCAAGTTCTTCGGGGGGAGGTCTACGAGCAGTACTTC
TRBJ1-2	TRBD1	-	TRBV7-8	CASSSEDRGEGGYTF	TGTGCCAGCAGCTCCGAGGACAGGGGTGAGGGTGGCTACACCTTC